The 5 T cell receptor beta chains given below trace back to one sample, sequenced in a study of Graves' ophthalmopathy and Graves' hyperthyroidism. The authors amplified TCR beta CDR3 regions, and they did so from RNA transcripts for repertoire sequencing. First-round RT-PCR used HTBI primers; second-round multiplex PCR followed. TCRdb re-called the multiplex PCR reads with MiXCR, one entry per CDR3 protein. The sample consists of over 500,000 distinct CDR3 sequences, about 20% of them appearing once. The sample consisted of peripheral blood. The receptors here all came from a woman aged 18 to 35 with stable Graves' hyperthyroidism. Some clones in this sample may be carry-over from other donors' samples.

This clonotype was counted between two and nine times. The genes are TRBV12-3 or TRBV12-4 and TRBJ2-7; D is perhaps TRBD1 (6 bases). The CDR3 extends over 16 amino acids. Trimming took 4 bases from V and 2 from J, leaving 18 bases between them. CDR3 region: CASSYPQGHGTYEQYF. CDR3 in DNA: TGTGCCAGCAGTTACCCCCAGGGACATGGGACCTACGAGCAGTACTTC.

This clonotype appeared a few times. The gene calls are TRBV10-3 and TRBJ1-5; possibly TRBD1 for D (6 bases). Germline V CDR1 and CDR2: ENHRY, SYGVKD. Trimming removed 11 bases from V and 1 base from J, with 18 bases in between. This CDR3 has 15 amino acids. Written as DNA, the CDR3 is TGTGCCCGAACACGGGGGCGGGTCAGCAATCAGCCCCAGCATTTT. Its translation is CARTRGRVSNQPQHF.

Ten or more counts support this clonotype. The rearrangement uses TRBV19 and TRBJ2-7; 8 bases are a match to TRBD1. Germline V gives CDR1 LNHDA, CDR2 SQIVND (reference sequence). The CDR3 loop spans 14 amino acids. Germline trimming cut 5 bases from V and 5 bases from J; bases unmatched to any gene: 8. The CDR3 bases are TGTGCCAGTAGTGCTTACAGGGGGACCCACGAGCAGTACTTC. Translating gives CASSAYRGTHEQYF.

The chain has TRBV15 and TRBJ1-5, with TRBD1 identical over 11 bases. The V segment lost 1 base and the J segment 11 bases; nucleotides outside the gene matches: 1. This CDR3 has 13 residues. Germline assignment: CDR1 LNHNV and CDR2 YYDKDF (reference sequence). In DNA form, the CDR3 reads TGTGCCACCAGCAGAGGGGACAGGGGGACCCAGCATTTT. Its translation: CATSRGDRGTQHF.

V is TRBV7-2 and J is TRBJ2-5, with 7 bases aligning to TRBD1. V dropped 1 base and J dropped 0; count of bases not matched to a gene: 2. CDR3 length: 15 amino acids. Germline CDR1 SGHTA, CDR2 FQGNSA. CDR3 DNA sequence: TGTGCCAGCAGCTTAGACAGGGGCGACCAAGAGACCCAGTACTTC. Translation: CASSLDRGDQETQYF.